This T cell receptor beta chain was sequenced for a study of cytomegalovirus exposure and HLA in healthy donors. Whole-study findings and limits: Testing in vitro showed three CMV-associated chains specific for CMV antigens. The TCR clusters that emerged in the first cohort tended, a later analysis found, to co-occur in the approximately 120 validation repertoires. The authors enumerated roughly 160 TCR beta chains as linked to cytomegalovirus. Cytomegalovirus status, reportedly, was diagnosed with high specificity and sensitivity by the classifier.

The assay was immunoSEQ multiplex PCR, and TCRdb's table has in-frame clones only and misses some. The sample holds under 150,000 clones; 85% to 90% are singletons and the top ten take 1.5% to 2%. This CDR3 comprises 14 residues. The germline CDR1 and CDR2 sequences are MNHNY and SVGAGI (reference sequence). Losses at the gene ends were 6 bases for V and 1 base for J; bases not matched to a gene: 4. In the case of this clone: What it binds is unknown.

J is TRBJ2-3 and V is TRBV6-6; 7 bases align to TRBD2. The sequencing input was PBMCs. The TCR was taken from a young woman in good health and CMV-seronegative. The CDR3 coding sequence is TGTGCCAGCAGATCTACTAGCGGCACAGATACGCAGTATTTT. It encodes CASRSTSGTDTQYF.